This TCR beta chain was obtained from a study of cytomegalovirus exposure and HLA in healthy donors. Turning to this clone: Its antigen is undetermined.

Notes on the study in general: A likely sequencing artifact accounted for one observed cluster of highly shared sequence variants. Per a prior analysis, the majority of TCR beta V segments were productive roughly 87% or roughly 30% of the time.

This CDR3 comprises 13 residues. Trimming removed 8 bases from V and 2 bases from J, with 13 bases in between. CDR1 and CDR2 (germline): SNHLY, FYNNEI. Primers for the PCR totalled 60 Vbeta and 13 Jbeta. This table comes from immunoSEQ multiplex PCR, and its TCRdb copy is limited to in-frame clones, with some not included. The profile covers about 150,000 clones, with around 70% appearing a single time and around 2.3% taken by the ten largest. Sample: PBMCs. The V and J genes are TRBV2 and TRBJ2-7; D might be TRBD1 (7 bases). This TCR was recovered from a man aged 25 to 45 in good health and CMV-seronegative. Here the CDR3 reads CASLGGGPYEQYF. CDR3 sequence (DNA): TGTGCCAGCCTTGGAGGGGGCCCCTACGAGCAGTACTTC.